A selection of T cell receptor beta chains follows, all from one sample in a study of blood T cell repertoires in COVID-19. TCRdb keeps only in-frame clones here, not all; method: immunoSEQ multiplex PCR. The table lists 140,000 or so clones, over 80% of them singletons, with approximately 0.95% in the top ten. Specimen: peripheral blood. The receptors come from a woman between 50 and 59 years old with acute or convalescent COVID-19. Both conserved end residues are part of each CDR3. A D gene is named only where the DNA matches it firmly. Not all rows give a size; the values are once, few, many and, for expanded clones, a class.

>.|.|TRBV28|TRBJ1-5
CASTPKGRADNQPQHF
TGTGCCAGCACCCCGAAGGGCAGGGCGGACAATCAGCCCCAGCATTTT
>.|.|TRBV7-6|TRBJ2-2
CASSSNLPLTGELFF
TGTGCCAGCAGCTCCAACTTACCGTTGACCGGGGAGCTGTTTTTT
>.|.|TRBV7-6|TRBJ1-1
CASSLGENTEAFF
TGTGCCAGCAGCTTAGGCGAGAACACTGAAGCTTTCTTT
>.|.|TRBV30|TRBJ1-1
CAWNLGGNTEAFF
TGTGCCTGGAACCTAGGAGGGAACACTGAAGCTTTCTTT
>.|.|TRBV6-5|TRBJ1-2
CASLRARGDLYGYTF
TGTGCCAGCCTTAGGGCCAGGGGCGACCTGTATGGCTACACCTTC
>TRBD2|once|TRBV7-6|TRBJ2-1
CASSLGTSSEQFF
TGTGCCAGCAGCTTAGGGACTAGCAGTGAGCAGTTCTTC
>.|.|TRBV11-3|TRBJ1-6
CASSLEGAGNSPLHF
TGTGCCAGCAGCTTAGAGGGAGCGGGTAATTCACCCCTCCACTTT
>.|.|TRBV6-5|TRBJ1-6
CASSYGSVNSPLHF
TGTGCCAGCAGTTACGGCAGCGTCAATTCACCCCTCCACTTT
>.|.|TRBV14|TRBJ1-4
CASSPGRGEKLFF
TGTGCCAGCAGCCCCGGAAGGGGGGAAAAACTGTTTTTT
>.|.|TRBV3-1/TRBV3-2|TRBJ1-1
CASSQDLRVRETEAFF
TGTGCCAGCAGCCAAGATCTGAGGGTGAGAGAAACTGAAGCTTTCTTT
>TRBD1|once|TRBV6-5|TRBJ1-2
CASRLVRQGSYGYTF
TGTGCCAGCCGATTAGTCCGACAGGGGAGCTATGGCTACACCTTC
>.|once|TRBV10-3|TRBJ1-6
CAISELGEGSPLHF
TGTGCCATCAGTGAGTTGGGGGAGGGCTCACCCCTCCACTTT
>.|.|TRBV7-2|TRBJ2-7
CASSLGGSTAYEQYF
TGTGCCAGCAGCTTAGGTGGGTCAACAGCCTACGAGCAGTACTTC
>TRBD2|.|TRBV5-4|TRBJ2-2
CASSSGLAGDTGELFF
TGTGCCAGCAGCTCAGGACTAGCGGGGGACACCGGGGAGCTGTTTTTT
>TRBD1|few|TRBV7-9|TRBJ1-2
CASSSRPGQEFYGYTF
TGTGCCAGCAGCTCTAGACCCGGACAGGAGTTCTATGGCTACACCTTC
>TRBD1|.|TRBV4-1|TRBJ1-1
CASSQTDRARTEAFF
TGCGCCAGCAGCCAAACAGACAGGGCTCGCACTGAAGCTTTCTTT
>TRBD1|.|TRBV12-3/TRBV12-4|TRBJ1-2
CASSPDRGIGYTF
TGTGCCAGCAGCCCGGACAGGGGGATAGGCTACACCTTC